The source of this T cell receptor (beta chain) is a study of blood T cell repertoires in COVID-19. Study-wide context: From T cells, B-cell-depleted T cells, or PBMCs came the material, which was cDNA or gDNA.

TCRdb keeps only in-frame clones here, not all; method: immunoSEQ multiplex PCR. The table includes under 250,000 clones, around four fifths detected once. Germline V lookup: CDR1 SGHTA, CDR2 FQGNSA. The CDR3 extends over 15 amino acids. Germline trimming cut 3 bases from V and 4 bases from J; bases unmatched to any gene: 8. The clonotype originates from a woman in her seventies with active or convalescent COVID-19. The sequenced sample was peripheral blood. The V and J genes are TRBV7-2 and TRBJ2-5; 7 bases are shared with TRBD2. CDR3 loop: CASSLGGPGGETQYF. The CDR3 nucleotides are TGTGCCAGCAGCTTGGGAGGGCCTGGAGGAGAGACCCAGTACTTC.